This T cell receptor (beta chain) was sequenced in a study of T-cell reconstitution after alpha-beta-depleted transplantation in children (TCRdb year 2016). With regard to the full study: The study quantitatively tracked T-cell immune reconstitution after TCRalphabeta/CD19-depleted allogeneic hematopoietic cell transplantation in children using TCR repertoire profiling. What the study reported, not specific to this receptor: In some patients, the high TCRbeta diversity seen at day 60 was put down to recipient T cells and intrathymic progenitors that had survived conditioning. The apparently early recovery of alphabetaT-cell counts about two months after transplant reportedly depended on only several hundred rapidly expanded clones that came from non-depleted graft cells. Hyperexpanded clone frequencies declined over subsequent months; after one year, T-cell counts and TCRbeta diversity were mostly attributed to newly produced T cells.

Details on this clonotype: Its target antigen remains unknown. No per-base quality is available; no much larger clone lies one base away.

The library was produced with PCR. TCRdb lists the instrument as Illumina HiSeq 2500. To normalize quantification of the TCRbeta repertoire, the TCR libraries were built with molecular barcoding that relied on unique molecular identifiers. TCRdb reprocessing: public reads trimmed at Q25 with fastp, clones called with MiXCR, in-frame beta chains kept. Duplicate CDR3 protein sequences are folded into a single record with the most common DNA and genes. The sample table holds about 600,000 distinct CDR3 sequences, of which 23% were seen once. 11% to 15% of the sample is held by the ten biggest clonotypes. According to the study, the label for this sample's treatment or condition signals: allogeneic hematopoietic cell transplantation with graft depleted of TCRalphabeta T cells and CD19 B cells. TCRalphabeta/CD19-depleted allogeneic hematopoietic cell grafts were given to the transplant recipients, all of whom were children.

The TCR sequence derives from a boy under three years old who had a stem cell transplant for acute myeloid leukemia, so the T cells may come from the graft donor. The source material was PBMCs, mostly from graft donor cells, sampled 360 days after TCRalphabeta/CD19-depleted stem cell transplant.

This receptor has the CDR3 CASSALFHVTDTQYF. The DNA sequence is given as TGTGCCAGCAGTGCCCTCTTCCATGTCACAGATACGCAGTATTTT. The V and J segments used are TRBV6-1 and TRBJ2-3; the D gene cannot be named for sure. Looking up the germline V gene yields CDR1 MNHNS and CDR2 SASEGT. At the junction V is shortened by 4 bases and J by 2 bases, with 13 bases in between. The CDR3 covers 15 residues, taking in both the cysteine and the phenylalanine. The only DNA kept is the CDR3, 45 bases in frame from the first base.